This T cell receptor beta chain was recovered during a study of T cells after yellow fever vaccination. Broader study findings: When the response was secondary, it was weaker but reached its peak faster, day 5 versus 15. Abundant clonotypes from the bulk population could contaminate FACS-sorted repertoires.

TCRdb re-called the 5' RACE reads through MiXCR, storing one row per CDR3 protein. This sample yields about 580,000 distinct CDR3 sequences, of which approximately 16% are seen a single time; 15% to 20% belongs to the top ten. Trimming pared 0 bases from V and 7 bases from J, leaving 15 bases between. In germline, CDR1 is MNHEY, CDR2 SVGAGI. CDR3 length equals 16 residues. This clonotype has more than one count but fewer than ten. Its antigen is currently unknown. The material was PBMCs, obtained roughly 5 days after the first yellow fever vaccination. This sequence was found in a man aged 18-30 years who received the YFV17D yellow fever vaccine. The genes are TRBV6-5 and TRBJ1-4; no clear D. The CDR3 loop is CASSYSPGRSGEKLFF. CDR3 DNA: TGTGCCAGCAGTTACTCCCCCGGGCGAAGCGGTGAAAAACTGTTTTTT.